Here is one TCR beta chain with its context. Its antigen is still unknown. TCRdb's copy holds only in-frame clones and misses some; the assay was immunoSEQ multiplex PCR. The table has about 74,000 clones, 80% to 90% seen once. This record belongs to a study of radiation and T cells in renal cell carcinoma. Study results and caveats: Top tumor clonotypes rose in blood 2 weeks post-radiation, then contracted.

This CDR3 region has 14 residues. With 1 base clipped from V and 4 bases from J, the junction kept 1 base outside the gene matches. Germline CDR1 SGHTA, CDR2 FQGNSA. Time point in this sample: blood 4 weeks post-SBRT, at nephrectomy. Treatment defined: 15 Gy SBRT to primary tumor, nephrectomy 4 weeks later. Nephrectomy followed 15 Gy stereotactic body radiation by 4 weeks. The clonotype was recovered from a woman aged 70-85 years with renal cell carcinoma. The material sequenced was blood, taken from a patient whose treatment included radiotherapy and nephrectomy. The chain joins TRBV7-2 to TRBJ1-5, with 7 bases aligning to TRBD1. The CDR3 spells CASSLGDRNQPQHF. The CDR3 DNA reads TGTGCCAGCAGCTTAGGGGACAGAAATCAGCCCCAGCATTTT.